Listed below are T cell receptor beta chains from one sample, sequenced in a study of blood T cell repertoires in COVID-19. Produced via immunoSEQ multiplex PCR; TCRdb's table is partial and in-frame only. Of 30,000 to 45,000 clones listed, roughly three quarters are singletons. Sequencing was performed on peripheral blood. The receptor set was obtained from a man between 65 and 80 years old with acute or convalescent COVID-19. Each CDR3 is given with its conserved first and last residue. A D gene is named only where the DNA matches it firmly. The listing skips clone size in some rows; elsewhere it reads once, few, many or a size class.

D gene	V gene	J gene	clone size	CDR3 protein	CDR3 DNA
TRBD1	TRBV19	TRBJ1-5	few	CASGSRDSLNQPQHF	TGTGCCAGTGGGAGCCGGGACAGCTTAAATCAGCCCCAGCATTTT
-	TRBV7-9	TRBJ1-2	-	CASSLTQDIYLTNYGYTF	TGTGCCAGCAGCTTAACCCAGGACATATATCTTACTAACTATGGCTACACCTTC
-	TRBV7-9	TRBJ1-3	-	CAQQVSVEENTIYF	TGTGCCCAGCAGGTTTCAGTGGAGGAAAACACCATATATTTT
-	TRBV24-1	TRBJ2-7	-	CATSSGSYEQYF	TGTGCCACCAGTTCCGGGTCCTACGAGCAGTACTTC
TRBD2	TRBV19	TRBJ2-1	-	CASSLTSGGFSYNEQFF	TGTGCCAGTAGTTTGACTAGCGGGGGTTTCTCCTACAATGAGCAGTTCTTC
-	TRBV7-9	TRBJ1-1	few	CASSLDGTATMTEAFF	TGTGCCAGCAGCTTAGATGGAACAGCTACAATGACTGAAGCTTTCTTT
-	TRBV5-5	TRBJ2-7	-	CASSPIQVSSYEQYF	TGTGCCAGCAGCCCGATACAGGTGAGCTCCTACGAGCAGTACTTC
-	TRBV5-1	TRBJ2-2	-	CASSLYGGTGELFF	TGCGCCAGCAGCTTGTATGGGGGGACCGGGGAGCTGTTTTTT
-	TRBV6-5	TRBJ1-3	-	CASSHFSGTGNTIYF	TGTGCCAGCAGCCACTTCTCGGGAACTGGAAACACCATATATTTT
-	TRBV2	TRBJ1-2	once	CASQDNYGYTF	TGTGCCAGTCAGGATAACTATGGCTACACCTTC
TRBD1	TRBV7-9	TRBJ2-3	-	CASRPPGQLDTQYF	TGTGCCAGCAGACCTCCGGGACAGCTAGATACGCAGTATTTT
TRBD1	TRBV5-1	TRBJ2-7	once	CASSRDRDYEQYF	TGCGCCAGCAGCCGGGACAGGGACTACGAGCAGTACTTC
-	TRBV4-3	TRBJ2-1	few	CASSQEIGGVDNEQFF	TGCGCCAGCAGCCAAGAAATTGGCGGGGTTGACAATGAGCAGTTCTTC
-	TRBV12-3/TRBV12-4	TRBJ2-7	few	CASRPTWAYEQYF	TGTGCCAGCAGGCCGACATGGGCCTACGAGCAGTACTTC
TRBD1	TRBV5-4	TRBJ1-2	-	CASSMGQGRENYGYTF	TGTGCCAGCAGCATGGGACAGGGAAGGGAGAACTATGGCTACACCTTC
TRBD1	TRBV7-8	TRBJ1-4	-	CASSRDRGNEKLFF	TGTGCCAGCAGCCGAGACAGGGGGAATGAAAAACTGTTTTTT
TRBD2	TRBV5-6	TRBJ2-1	-	CASSLAGGGMYEQFF	TGTGCCAGCAGCTTAGCGGGAGGAGGGATGTATGAGCAGTTCTTC
TRBD1	TRBV6-2/TRBV6-3	TRBJ2-1	-	CASSYELARGLNSYNEQFF	TGTGCCAGCAGTTATGAATTGGCCAGGGGGCTAAATTCCTACAATGAGCAGTTCTTC
TRBD2	TRBV7-2	TRBJ2-7	medium-sized	CASRVGGLAGGRPSYEQYF	TGTGCCAGCAGGGTCGGTGGACTAGCGGGGGGACGCCCTTCCTACGAGCAGTACTTC
TRBD2	TRBV29-1	TRBJ2-3	-	CSVKFGAASGSTDTQYF	TGCAGCGTCAAATTTGGAGCGGCTAGCGGGAGCACAGATACGCAGTATTTT
-	TRBV6-1	TRBJ1-1	-	CASSVKSTQRPGAEAFF	TGTGCCAGCAGTGTTAAGTCCACCCAACGGCCGGGGGCTGAAGCTTTCTTT
-	TRBV7-8	TRBJ2-3	-	CASSLGLGSTDTQYF	TGTGCCAGCAGCTTAGGCCTCGGGAGCACAGATACGCAGTATTTT
TRBD2	TRBV19	TRBJ2-1	-	CASSLWTSGRAEQFF	TGTGCCAGTAGTCTTTGGACTAGCGGGAGAGCAGAGCAGTTCTTC
-	TRBV12-3/TRBV12-4	TRBJ2-1	-	CASSPVRNEQFF	TGTGCCAGCAGCCCTGTGAGGAATGAGCAGTTCTTC
TRBD1	TRBV5-4	TRBJ1-1	-	CASSGQGNTEAFF	TGTGCCAGCAGCGGACAGGGGAACACTGAAGCTTTCTTT
TRBD1	TRBV5-4	TRBJ2-5	-	CASSLWGTGVRLETQYF	TGTGCCAGCAGCTTATGGGGGACAGGGGTAAGGCTCGAGACCCAGTACTTC
-	TRBV12-3/TRBV12-4	TRBJ1-1	-	CASSLESGEAFF	TGTGCCAGCAGTTTAGAGTCGGGTGAAGCTTTCTTT
TRBD1	TRBV15	TRBJ1-5	few	CATSRLTGASNQPQHF	TGTGCCACCAGCAGGTTGACAGGGGCCAGCAATCAGCCCCAGCATTTT
-	TRBV18	TRBJ2-5	-	CASSPTQGIETQYF	TGTGCCAGCTCACCCACCCAGGGAATCGAGACCCAGTACTTC